These T cell receptor beta chains were read from a single sample in a study of blood T cell repertoires in COVID-19. Produced via immunoSEQ multiplex PCR; TCRdb's table is partial and in-frame only. The profile covers about 81,000 clones, with 89% appearing a single time and around 10% taken by the ten largest. Specimen: peripheral blood. The receptors were sampled from a man aged 65-85 years with active or convalescent COVID-19. Each CDR3 is given with its conserved first and last residue. A D gene is named only where the DNA matches it firmly. Some rows mark clone size as missing; the rest say once, few, many or name a class of expanded clone.

abundance	v_gene	j_gene	d_gene	CDR3aa	CDR3nt
.	TRBV5-1	TRBJ1-1	TRBD1	CASSSDPPGQGGTEAFF	TGCGCCAGCAGCTCGGATCCTCCGGGACAGGGGGGTACTGAAGCTTTCTTT
.	TRBV10-3	TRBJ2-3	TRBD1	CAISRTGHSTDTQYF	TGTGCCATCAGTCGGACAGGGCACAGCACAGATACGCAGTATTTT
.	TRBV4-3	TRBJ1-2	TRBD1	CASSNPGQGFYGYTF	TGCGCCAGCAGCAATCCGGGACAGGGCTTCTATGGCTACACCTTC
.	TRBV29-1	TRBJ1-2	.	CSVAAVGDGRGGYTF	TGCAGCGTTGCAGCAGTCGGGGATGGGAGAGGTGGCTACACCTTC
.	TRBV19	TRBJ1-2	TRBD1	CASSTNRGLGYGYTF	TGTGCCAGTAGTACGAACAGGGGATTGGGCTATGGCTACACCTTC
.	TRBV18	TRBJ1-5	.	CASSPFFGGDQPQHF	TGTGCCAGCTCACCCTTTTTCGGGGGAGATCAGCCCCAGCATTTT
.	TRBV7-2	TRBJ2-3	TRBD2	CASSLYWPRRAGSTDTQYF	TGTGCCAGCAGCTTATATTGGCCCCGTAGAGCGGGGAGCACAGATACGCAGTATTTT
.	TRBV6-6	TRBJ1-6	TRBD1	CASSSPQGVGNSPLHF	TGTGCCAGCAGTTCACCCCAGGGGGTGGGTAATTCACCCCTCCACTTT
once	TRBV19	TRBJ1-2	.	CASSIGGEVYGYTF	TGTGCCAGTAGTATCGGAGGGGAGGTCTATGGCTACACCTTC
.	TRBV18	TRBJ1-1	.	CASSPGQNTEAFF	TGTGCCAGCTCACCAGGGCAAAACACTGAAGCTTTCTTT
.	TRBV2	TRBJ2-3	.	CASERRSTDTQYF	TGTGCCAGCGAGCGGAGAAGCACAGATACGCAGTATTTT
.	TRBV30	TRBJ2-5	.	CAWSANRGGETQYF	TGTGCCTGGAGTGCTAACAGGGGAGGAGAGACCCAGTACTTC
.	TRBV6-2/TRBV6-3	TRBJ1-6	.	CASSLQVTWNSPLHF	TGTGCCAGCAGTTTACAGGTGACGTGGAATTCACCCCTCCACTTT
.	TRBV4-1	TRBJ2-7	.	CASSQVGPRSSYEQYF	TGCGCCAGCAGCCAAGTCGGCCCTAGGAGCTCCTACGAGCAGTACTTC
.	TRBV29-1	TRBJ2-2	TRBD1	CSVGGQGRITGELFF	TGCAGCGTGGGAGGACAGGGGAGAATAACCGGGGAGCTGTTTTTT
.	TRBV19	TRBJ2-5	.	CASSNRVGETQYF	TGTGCCAGTAGTAACAGGGTTGGGGAGACCCAGTACTTC
.	TRBV10-3	TRBJ2-5	TRBD2	CAIRTGLAGETQYF	TGTGCCATCAGGACAGGACTAGCGGGAGAGACCCAGTACTTC
.	TRBV6-5	TRBJ1-4	TRBD1	CASSWTGSPNEKLFF	TGTGCCAGCAGTTGGACAGGGTCCCCTAATGAAAAACTGTTTTTT